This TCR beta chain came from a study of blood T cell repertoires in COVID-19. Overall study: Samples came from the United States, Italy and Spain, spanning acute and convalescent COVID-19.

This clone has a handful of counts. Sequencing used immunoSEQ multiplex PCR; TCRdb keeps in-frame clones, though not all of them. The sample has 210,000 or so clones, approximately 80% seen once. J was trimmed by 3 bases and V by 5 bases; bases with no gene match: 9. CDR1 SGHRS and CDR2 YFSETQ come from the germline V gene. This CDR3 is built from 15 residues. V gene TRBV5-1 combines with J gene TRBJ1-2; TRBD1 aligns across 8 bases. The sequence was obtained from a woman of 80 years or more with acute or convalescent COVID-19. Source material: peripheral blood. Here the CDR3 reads CASRIQTGVHYGYTF. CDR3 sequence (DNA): TGCGCCAGCAGGATTCAGACAGGGGTCCACTATGGCTACACCTTC.